This T cell receptor (beta chain) was found in a study of yellow fever vaccine responses in identical twins. TCRdb re-called the RT-PCR reads with MiXCR, one entry per CDR3 protein. The sample comprises about a thousand distinct CDR3 sequences, roughly four fifths of which are singletons, and 9.5% to 15% rests with the top ten. Germline lookup yields CDR1 SGHAT and CDR2 FQDESV (reference sequence). V shed 3 bases and J shed 5 bases, with 6 bases lying between them. The CDR3 totals 12 residues. The specimen comprised T cells from blood (PBMCs), unsorted or a sorted subset (not recorded which), sampled before or after yellow fever vaccination (not recorded which). This sequence joins TRBV11-1 and TRBJ2-3; D gene uncertain. The clonotype was recovered from a female donor who received the yellow fever vaccine. This CDR3 is CASSFLLDTQYF. The CDR3 nucleotides read TGTGCCAGCAGCTTTCTTTTAGATACGCAGTATTTT.